A single T cell receptor beta chain is shown here with its context. Its antigen is not known. These data originate in a study of cytomegalovirus exposure and HLA in healthy donors. Study at large: Genotyping showed roughly 81% of about 370 donors falling in the Caucasian-associated ancestry cluster. Whole-study findings and limits: Most of the CMV-associated TCR beta chains (in a later analysis) appeared to be HLA-restricted. A missense DCLRE1C variant was associated with V- and J-gene trimming of TCR beta chains in a later analysis, and an independent cohort replicated the association.

Use of 60 Vbeta and 13 Jbeta primers characterized the PCR. Method: immunoSEQ multiplex PCR; TCRdb's copy keeps in-frame clones and lacks some. Here the sample spans about 110,000 clones, roughly 73% being singletons. V gave up 4 bases and J gave up 2 bases; unmatched junction bases: 7. Germline CDR1 SGHRS, CDR2 YFSETQ. CDR3 length: 15 amino acids. The chain links TRBV5-1 to TRBJ2-3; 7 positions agree with TRBD1. This TCR came from a woman aged 40 to 49 in good health and CMV-seropositive. The sample consisted of PBMCs. Here the CDR3 reads CASSTDRASTDTQYF. The DNA of the CDR3 is TGCGCCAGCAGCACTGACAGGGCGTCCACAGATACGCAGTATTTT.